The 21 T cell receptor beta chains given below trace back to one sample, sequenced in a study of cytomegalovirus exposure and HLA in healthy donors. With 60 Vbeta and 13 Jbeta primers, the PCR was carried out. The assay was immunoSEQ multiplex PCR, and TCRdb's table has in-frame clones only and misses some. The table lists approximately 120,000 clones, 8% to 11% of them singletons. The sequencing input was PBMCs. The receptors were sampled from a woman aged 18-29 years in good health and CMV-seropositive.

This clone was seen a handful of times. CDR3 DNA: TGTGCCAGCAGCACCCAGTACGAGCAGTACTTC. This codes for CASSTQYEQYF. V and J are TRBV5-4 and TRBJ2-7; D remains unclear. The length of the CDR3 is 11 residues. V lost 4 bases to trimming and J lost 4 bases, with 6 bases between them. The V gene's germline CDR1 is SGHNT and CDR2 YYREEE (reference sequence). Using reference TRBV5-4 and TRBJ2-7 for the parts outside the CDR3, the full variable domain is ETGVTQSPTHLIKTRGQQVTLRCSSQSGHNTVSWYQQALGQGPQFIFQYYREEENGRGNFPPRFSGLQFPNYSSELNVNALELDDSALYLCASSTQYEQYFGPGTRLTVT.

This clone appeared a few times. The chain uses TRBV6-6 and TRBJ1-2; D remains ambiguous. Germline V lookup: CDR1 MNHNY, CDR2 SVGAGI (reference sequence). The V end was cut by 4 bases, the J end by 4 bases, with 10 bases between. The CDR3 totals 13 residues. The chain's CDR3 is CASSFSESYGYTF. In DNA form, the CDR3 reads TGTGCCAGCAGTTTCAGCGAGAGCTATGGCTACACCTTC.

CDR3 amino acids: CAWSTQVRPYEQYF. CDR3 coding DNA: TGTGCCTGGAGTACACAGGTGAGACCTTACGAGCAGTACTTC. The rearrangement uses TRBV30 and TRBJ2-7, with D tentatively TRBD1 (5 bases). The CDR3 spans 14 residues. V was clipped by 2 bases and J by 4 bases, with 15 bases between them. CDR1 GTSNPN and CDR2 SVGIG come from the germline V gene (reference sequence).

The chain joins TRBV5-1 to TRBJ2-5, with 7 bases matching TRBD2. Germline assignment: CDR1 SGHRS and CDR2 YFSETQ. The CDR3 length is 15 residues. V lost 0 bases and J lost 4; bases outside the gene matches: 6. The chain's CDR3 is CASSLARGVSETQYF. CDR3 DNA sequence: TGCGCCAGCAGCTTGGCCCGGGGGGTTTCAGAGACCCAGTACTTC.

This clone was observed a handful of times. V is TRBV28 and J is TRBJ2-7; D possibly corresponds to TRBD1 (5 bases). V lost 6 bases, J lost 2 bases, and 17 bases lay in between. The CDR3 sequence is 15 residues long. Germline V gene sequence: CDR1 MDHEN, CDR2 SYDVKM. Here the CDR3 DNA reads TGTGCCAGCAGCCCCCAGGGCGTTGGCCCCTACGAGCAGTACTTC. As protein: CASSPQGVGPYEQYF.

This clone has just a few counts. The V gene is TRBV11-3, the J gene TRBJ2-7, with 10 bases matching TRBD1. The CDR3 totals 15 residues. V gave up 3 bases and J gave up 2 bases; unmatched junction bases: 4. The germline V gene encodes CDR1 SGHNT and CDR2 YENEEA. CDR3 region: CASSFSGQGAYEQYF. The CDR3 bases are TGTGCCAGCAGCTTTTCCGGACAGGGGGCCTACGAGCAGTACTTC.

V gene TRBV10-3 combines with J gene TRBJ2-3; TRBD2 aligns across 9 bases. Germline CDR1 is ENHRY and CDR2 is SYGVKD. This CDR3 has 16 residues. Unmatched junction bases numbered 10, after V lost 6 bases and J lost 3 bases. For the CDR3, the DNA is TGTGCCATCAGCCCTGGTTTAGCGGGAGAAACAGATACGCAGTATTTT. It is translated as CAISPGLAGETDTQYF.

This clone showed up just a few times. The chain is built from TRBV7-9 and TRBJ1-4; the match to TRBD1 covers 7 bases. The CDR3 is made up of 18 amino acids. With 5 bases clipped from V and 8 bases from J, the junction kept 20 bases outside the gene matches. Germline CDR1 is SEHNR and CDR2 is FQNEAQ (reference sequence). CDR3 amino acids: CASSLLPIRDSQKEKLFF. The DNA of the CDR3 is TGTGCCAGCAGCCTCTTACCGATAAGGGACAGCCAGAAGGAAAAACTGTTTTTT. The full variable domain, in which reference TRBV7-9 and TRBJ1-4 provide the parts outside the CDR3, is DTGVSQNPRHKITKRGQNVTFRCDPISEHNRLYWYRQTLGQGPEFLTYFQNEAQLEKSRLLSDRFSAERPKGSFSTLEIQRTEQGDSAMYLCASSLLPIRDSQKEKLFFGSGTQLSVL.

This clone was counted only a few times. This chain links TRBV6-5 with TRBJ2-7, with TRBD2 as a possible D gene (6 bases). V was cut by 5 bases and J by 4 bases, with 15 bases left in between. Germline assignment: CDR1 MNHEY and CDR2 SVGAGI. CDR3 size: 14 residues. CDR3 coding DNA: TGTGCCAGCAGTCCTATAGCGGCGAGGTACGAGCAGTACTTC. This gives the protein CASSPIAARYEQYF.

This chain joins TRBV14 and TRBJ2-3; tentatively, D is TRBD1 (5 bases). V was clipped by 4 bases and J by 5 bases, with 16 bases between them. The germline CDR1 and CDR2 sequences are SGHDN and FVKESK. This CDR3 spans 15 amino acids. Here the CDR3 reads CASSPQGRAKDTQYF. CDR3 sequence (DNA): TGTGCCAGCAGCCCGCAGGGCAGGGCGAAAGATACGCAGTATTTT.

This clone occurred a few times. V gene TRBV6-5 combines with J gene TRBJ1-1, with a possible D match to TRBD1 (5 bases). The CDR3 contains 15 residues. Trimming stripped 2 bases from V and 1 base from J, with 11 bases between. The germline CDR1 and CDR2 sequences are MNHEY and SVGAGI. CDR3 region: CASSYALGGNTEAFF. CDR3 coding DNA: TGTGCCAGCAGTTACGCACTGGGGGGGAACACTGAAGCTTTCTTT.

V and J are TRBV6-1 and TRBJ2-5; D is perhaps TRBD1 (5 bases). V lost 8 bases to trimming and J lost 5 bases, with 21 bases between them. There are 15 residues in the CDR3. Germline V gives CDR1 MNHNS, CDR2 SASEGT. CDR3 amino acids: CASSSFQGAGETQYF. In DNA, the CDR3 is TGTGCCAGCTCGTCCTTTCAAGGAGCAGGGGAGACCCAGTACTTC.

This clone has just a few counts. The V call is TRBV7-2, the J call TRBJ1-5, with TRBD1 identical over 9 bases. The CDR3 totals 16 residues. Trimming took 1 base from V and 3 from J; bases not matched to a gene: 4. The germline V gene has CDR1 SGHTA and CDR2 FQGNSA. CDR3 nucleotide sequence: TGTGCCAGCAGCTTAGTTGGACAGGGGATCAATCAGCCCCAGCATTTT. It encodes CASSLVGQGINQPQHF.

In this sample, this clone turned up a few times. This chain uses TRBV6-5 with TRBJ2-3; 8 bases align to TRBD2. Per the germline V gene, CDR1 is MNHEY and CDR2 is SVGAGI. With 2 bases clipped from V and 1 base from J, the junction kept 5 bases outside the gene matches. The CDR3 covers 16 residues. CDR3 protein: CASSYMREVGTDTQYF. In DNA, the CDR3 is TGTGCCAGCAGTTACATGCGGGAGGTGGGCACAGATACGCAGTATTTT.

This clone was detected only a few times. The chain recombines TRBV15 with TRBJ2-3, with 8 bases lining up with TRBD2. J gave up 4 bases and V 2 bases, and 5 bases lay outside the gene matches. The CDR3 length is 15 residues. Germline V gene data show CDR1 as LNHNV and CDR2 as YYDKDF (reference sequence). CDR3 loop: CATSRKAGEADTQYF. In DNA, the CDR3 is TGTGCCACCAGCAGAAAAGCGGGGGAGGCAGATACGCAGTATTTT.

The chain combines TRBV5-5 with TRBJ1-5; the D is unclear. The CDR3 loop spans 14 amino acids. With 3 bases removed from V and 3 bases from J, the gap between germline ends came to 10 bases. Germline values: CDR1 SGHKS, CDR2 YYEKEE (reference sequence). The CDR3 nucleotides read TGTGCCAGCAGCTCGGCGGCAGTCAATCAGCCCCAGCATTTT. Translation gives CASSSAAVNQPQHF.

The rearrangement links TRBV6-4 to TRBJ1-6, with D tentatively TRBD1 (5 bases). Germline CDR1 reads MRHNA; CDR2 reads SNTAGT. The CDR3 is made up of 13 amino acids. V was trimmed by 3 bases and J by 8 bases, leaving 8 bases between them. The CDR3 DNA reads TGTGCCAGCAGTGAGGGGGGGTATTCACCCCTCCACTTT. As protein: CASSEGGYSPLHF.

This chain joins TRBV10-1 and TRBJ2-1, with 8 nucleotides matching TRBD1. Unmatched junction bases numbered 7, after V lost 2 bases and J lost 7 bases. This CDR3 is built from 15 residues. Germline CDR1 reads WNHNN; CDR2 reads SYGVQD (reference sequence). CDR3 amino acids: CASSEPGTGVNEQFF. In DNA, the CDR3 is TGCGCCAGCAGTGAGCCCGGGACAGGCGTAAATGAGCAGTTCTTC.

The CDR3 DNA sequence: TGTGCCAGCAGGGGAACACTAGCGGCGAGGGATGAGGCCAACGTCCTGACTTTC. It codes for CASRGTLAARDEANVLTF. The rearrangement joins TRBV9 to TRBJ2-6; TRBD2 matches at 8 bases. The CDR3 sequence is 18 residues long. Trimming at V came to 5 bases and at J to 6 bases, leaving 16 bases not matched to a gene. Per the germline V gene, CDR1 is SGDLS and CDR2 is YYNGEE.

This clone was found a few times. This chain joins TRBV10-3 and TRBJ2-1, with D possibly being TRBD1 (6 bases). In germline, CDR1 is ENHRY, CDR2 SYGVKD. There are 18 residues in the CDR3. The V end was cut by 11 bases, the J end by 1 base, with 27 bases between. The chain's CDR3 is CAAAPLFDDRTSYNEQFF. DNA of the CDR3: TGTGCCGCAGCCCCATTATTTGATGACAGGACTTCCTACAATGAGCAGTTCTTC.

This sequence joins TRBV4-2 and TRBJ2-2; D gene unclear. This CDR3 is built from 13 residues. V was cut by 0 bases and J by 6 bases, with 5 bases left in between. CDR1 and CDR2 from the germline V gene are LGHNA and YNFKEQ. CDR3 coding DNA: TGTGCCAGCAGCCAAGAGTCTTCCGGGGAGCTGTTTTTT. Translated: CASSQESSGELFF.